This TCR beta chain was sequenced in a study of T cell repertoires in cytomegalovirus infection (dated by TCRdb to the late 2010s). For context, the study as a whole: Alongside well-studied HLA-B-restricted epitopes, the peptide stimulations were aimed at recently identified HLA-C-restricted CMV epitopes, whose presentation resists viral immunomodulation. Donor HLA type was relevant to the analysis, as public TCR beta signatures indicated carriage of CMV infection together with the matching HLA type.

What the work shows at the level of the full study, not this receptor alone: The ex vivo response was dominated by HLA-C-restricted CMV-specific TCR beta clonotypes, and the single most frequent clonotype in two of eight donors was supplied by these HLA-C-restricted clonotypes. Cumulative frequency of public TCR beta family members discriminated carriers of CMV infection plus the relevant HLA type in this cohort and an independent approximately 350-donor cohort.

The germline V gene specifies SGHVS as CDR1 and FNYEAQ as CDR2. Clipping removes 5 bases from V and 3 bases from J, with 16 as the unmatched junction base count. The CDR3, from cysteine to phenylalanine, totals 18 residues. Just the 54-base CDR3 DNA is kept, in frame starting at base 1. The meaning of the sample's treatment or condition label: in vitro stimulation with specific CMV peptide epitopes to enrich CMV-specific T cells. The run used an Illumina HiSeq 1500. TCRdb itself trimmed the public reads at Q25 with fastp, ran MiXCR and retained productive beta chains. Rows with a matching CDR3 protein are joined into one entry that keeps the most common DNA and genes. The sample data list approximately 110,000 distinct CDR3 sequences, and 30% to 35% of these were observed just once. Of the sample, more than 35% falls within the top ten clones. By its share of the sample, this clonotype is large (0.1 to 1%). Its specific antigen is unknown. Base qualities were left out, and no much larger clone turns up one base away.

Rearrangement joined TRBV7-6 to TRBJ2-3, with 8 bases matching TRBD2. The specimen comprised CD8+ T cells from cultured PBMCs, sampled from culture after CMV antigen stimulation. The TCR comes from a human donor in good health (CMV status not recorded). Some clones in this sample may be carry-over from other donors' samples. The nucleotide sequence is given as TGTGCCAGCAGCCGCTTAGCCTCCTCAAGCGGGGGAACAGATACGCAGTATTTT. Its protein product is CASSRLASSSGGTDTQYF.